This T cell receptor (beta chain) was sequenced during a study of blood T cell repertoires in COVID-19. Germline trimming cut 5 bases from V and 3 bases from J; bases unmatched to any gene: 7. In germline, CDR1 is SGHTA, CDR2 FQGNSA. CDR3 size: 15 residues. Assay: immunoSEQ multiplex PCR; the TCRdb copy retains only in-frame clones and omits some. The sample gives approximately 140,000 clones, around 84% of which show up once; 5.5% to 7.5% is in the top ten. The receptor's source is a woman in her 50s who had been exposed to COVID-19. Material: PBMCs or T cells enriched from blood (not recorded which). The rearrangement links TRBV7-2 to TRBJ2-3, with 8 bases identical to TRBD2. The chain's CDR3 is CASSPRGGGTDTQYF. CDR3 nucleotide sequence: TGTGCCAGCAGCCCACGGGGGGGCGGAACAGATACGCAGTATTTT.